These 14 T cell receptor beta chains were all obtained from the same sample, sequenced in a study of T-cell reconstitution after alpha-beta-depleted transplantation in children. During its preparation, the TCRbeta library received unique molecular identifiers. TCRdb re-derived calls from the PCR reads in MiXCR, one entry per CDR3 protein. The table records about 20,000 distinct CDR3 sequences, 13% of them present only once. Here the sequenced sample was PBMCs, mostly from graft donor cells, taken 60 days after TCRalphabeta/CD19-depleted stem cell transplant. Receptor source: a female patient aged 2-9 years who had a stem cell transplant for congenital amegakaryocytic thrombocytopenia, so the T cells may come from the graft donor.

This clonotype was observed at least ten times. V and J are TRBV12-3 or TRBV12-4 and TRBJ1-2; D might be TRBD1 (6 bases). This CDR3 is 14 amino acids long. Trimming shortened V by 6 bases and J by 3 bases, and 14 bases separated the two germline ends. DNA for the CDR3: TGTGCCAGCAGCCCGGTGGGGGCGGACTATGGCTACACCTTC. Translated: CASSPVGADYGYTF.

The chain joins TRBV20-1 to TRBJ2-6, with TRBD1 matching 7 bases. The CDR3 runs to 17 residues. Germline CDR1 reads DFQATT; CDR2 reads SNEGSKA (reference sequence). J lost 0 bases, V lost 3 bases, and 8 bases had no gene match. CDR3 in DNA: TGCAGTGCTAGGCAGGACAGGCCTCACTCTGGGGCCAACGTCCTGACTTTC. This translates into CSARQDRPHSGANVLTF.

This clonotype was detected many times. The rearrangement links TRBV30 to TRBJ2-1; D is perhaps TRBD2 (5 bases). V gave up 0 bases and J gave up 7 bases, with 10 bases separating them. The CDR3 contains 13 residues. Germline V gives CDR1 GTSNPN, CDR2 SVGIG (reference sequence). CDR3 loop: CAWSVGLANEQFF. DNA of the CDR3: TGTGCCTGGAGTGTTGGGTTAGCGAATGAGCAGTTCTTC.

This clonotype was seen at least ten times. V is TRBV7-9 and J is TRBJ2-2, with D unresolved. The V end lost 1 base, the J end lost 3 bases, and 15 bases lay between the germline ends. This CDR3 spans 17 amino acids. Germline V lookup: CDR1 SEHNR, CDR2 FQNEAQ (reference sequence). DNA of the CDR3: TGTGCCAGCAGCTTAGAACTTGGGAAGGTTTACACCGGGGAGCTGTTTTTT. Amino acids: CASSLELGKVYTGELFF.

In its sample, this clonotype was seen many times. The rearrangement uses TRBV29-1 and TRBJ2-3; 8 bases match TRBD2. Germline V CDR1 and CDR2: SQVTM, ANQGSEA. After removal of 3 bases from V and 2 bases from J, the junction contained 1 base not matched to a gene. The CDR3 sequence is 13 residues long. CDR3 sequence (DNA): TGCAGCGTTGATAGCGGGAACACAGATACGCAGTATTTT. This encodes CSVDSGNTDTQYF.

This clonotype was seen ten or more times. The CDR3 sequence: CSANRLAGVREQYF. The CDR3 DNA reads TGCAGTGCCAACCGACTAGCGGGAGTAAGGGAGCAGTACTTC. The chain is built from TRBV20-1 and TRBJ2-7; 12 bases line up with TRBD2. The length of the CDR3 is 14 residues. CDR1 is DFQATT, CDR2 SNEGSKA, per germline (reference sequence). V dropped 6 bases and J dropped 7; count of bases not matched to a gene: 10.

This clonotype was observed a single time. V and J are TRBV20-1 and TRBJ2-2; 16 nucleotides align to TRBD2. The CDR3 spans 16 residues. Germline values: CDR1 DFQATT, CDR2 SNEGSKA (reference sequence). V gave up 5 bases and J gave up 9 bases; unmatched junction bases: 9. In nucleotides, the CDR3 is TGCAGTGCTCAATCCGGGACTAGCGGGAGGGCCCGGGAGCTGTTTTTT. This gives the protein CSAQSGTSGRARELFF.

Relative to its sample, this clonotype is large. The chain employs TRBV5-1 and TRBJ2-7, with D uncertain. Per germline, CDR1 SGHRS and CDR2 YFSETQ. This CDR3 is 14 amino acids long. V gave up 0 bases and J gave up 0 bases, with 7 bases separating them. CDR3 residues: CASSLGFTSYEQYF. CDR3 sequence (DNA): TGCGCCAGCAGCTTGGGGTTTACCTCCTACGAGCAGTACTTC.

This clonotype is medium-sized (0.01 to 0.1%). The chain employs TRBV5-1 and TRBJ2-7; D not resolved. V was clipped by 0 bases and J by 2 bases, with 9 bases between them. This CDR3 has 14 amino acids. Germline V gene lookup returns CDR1 SGHRS and CDR2 YFSETQ. CDR3 DNA: TGCGCCAGCAGCTTGGGGCACACCACCTACGAGCAGTACTTC. It codes for CASSLGHTTYEQYF.

This clonotype was recorded at least ten times. The chain has TRBV28 and TRBJ1-2; the D is unclear. V was pared by 3 bases and J by 4 bases, with 12 bases between. The length of the CDR3 is 14 residues. CDR1 and CDR2 from the germline V gene are MDHEN and SYDVKM. The CDR3 loop is CASSLNGPGYGYTF. The CDR3, as DNA: TGTGCCAGCAGTTTGAACGGGCCGGGCTATGGCTACACCTTC.

This clonotype was seen ten or more times. This chain joins TRBV7-9 and TRBJ2-5, with 10 bases lining up with TRBD1. CDR1 is SEHNR and CDR2 is FQNEAQ in the germline V gene (reference sequence). The V and J ends lost 9 bases and 2 bases, in that order; junction bases with no gene match: 15. This CDR3 comprises 17 residues. DNA for the CDR3: TGTGCCAGTGATCACACGCGAGGGGACAGGGGACAAGAGACCCAGTACTTC. Its translation: CASDHTRGDRGQETQYF.

This clonotype came up many times. The chain recombines TRBV10-3 with TRBJ2-7; D is undetermined. Between the trimmed V and J ends, which lost 3 bases and 4 bases, there was a span of 7 bases. The CDR3 is 12 amino acids. In germline, CDR1 is ENHRY, CDR2 SYGVKD. The CDR3: CAISDRRYEQYF. The CDR3 bases are TGTGCCATCAGTGACCGACGGTACGAGCAGTACTTC.

Ten or more counts support this clonotype. The V gene is TRBV20-1, the J gene TRBJ1-5; tentatively, D is TRBD1 (6 bases). The CDR3 loop spans 13 amino acids. Germline CDR1 DFQATT, CDR2 SNEGSKA (reference sequence). The V gene lost 5 bases and the J gene lost 2 bases, with 10 bases spanning the gap. The CDR3 nucleotides read TGCAGTGCTGAACGACAGGGCAATCAGCCCCAGCATTTT. It encodes CSAERQGNQPQHF.

This clonotype has ten or more counts. The gene calls are TRBV18 and TRBJ2-1; the match to TRBD1 covers 9 bases. Germline V gene sequence: CDR1 KGHSH, CDR2 LQKENI. With 4 bases clipped from V and 5 bases from J, the junction kept 27 bases outside the gene matches. This CDR3 spans 22 amino acids. CDR3: CASSLQRLRDRARRGPNNEQFF. CDR3 in DNA: TGTGCCAGCTCACTCCAGAGACTCCGGGACAGGGCAAGGAGGGGACCTAACAATGAGCAGTTCTTC.